This T cell receptor (beta chain) is from a study of blood T cell repertoires in COVID-19. V trimming: 5 bases; J trimming: 7 bases; junction bases outside the gene matches: 10. Looked up from germline, CDR1 is SNHLY and CDR2 is FYNNEI. The CDR3 sequence is 16 residues long. Only in-frame clones appear in the TCRdb table, and some are missing; sequencing was by immunoSEQ multiplex PCR. The sample lists 200,000 or so clones; approximately 84% were seen once. V gene TRBV2 combines with J gene TRBJ2-3; 12 bases fit TRBD2. The specimen was peripheral blood. The TCR was taken from a human donor with acute or convalescent COVID-19. The donor label of this sample is uncertain. For the CDR3, the DNA is TGTGCCAGCAGTTCACCGACTAGCGGGAGAGGGAATACGCAGTATTTT. Amino acid sequence: CASSSPTSGRGNTQYF.